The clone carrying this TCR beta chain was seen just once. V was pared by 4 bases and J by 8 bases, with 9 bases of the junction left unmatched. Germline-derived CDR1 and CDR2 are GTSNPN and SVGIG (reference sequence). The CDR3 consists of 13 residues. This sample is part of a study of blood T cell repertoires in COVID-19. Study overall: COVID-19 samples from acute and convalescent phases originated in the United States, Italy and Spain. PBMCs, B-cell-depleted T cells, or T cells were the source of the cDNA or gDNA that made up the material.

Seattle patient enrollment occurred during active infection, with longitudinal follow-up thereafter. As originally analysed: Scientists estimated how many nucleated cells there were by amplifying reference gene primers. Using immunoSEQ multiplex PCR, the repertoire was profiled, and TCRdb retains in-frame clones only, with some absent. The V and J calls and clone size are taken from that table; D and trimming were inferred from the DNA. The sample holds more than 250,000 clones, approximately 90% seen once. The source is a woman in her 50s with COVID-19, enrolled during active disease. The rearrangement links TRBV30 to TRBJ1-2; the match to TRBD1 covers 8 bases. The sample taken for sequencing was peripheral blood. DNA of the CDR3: TGTGCCTGGAAGACCAGGGGGCGAGAAGGCTACACCTTC. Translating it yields CAWKTRGREGYTF.